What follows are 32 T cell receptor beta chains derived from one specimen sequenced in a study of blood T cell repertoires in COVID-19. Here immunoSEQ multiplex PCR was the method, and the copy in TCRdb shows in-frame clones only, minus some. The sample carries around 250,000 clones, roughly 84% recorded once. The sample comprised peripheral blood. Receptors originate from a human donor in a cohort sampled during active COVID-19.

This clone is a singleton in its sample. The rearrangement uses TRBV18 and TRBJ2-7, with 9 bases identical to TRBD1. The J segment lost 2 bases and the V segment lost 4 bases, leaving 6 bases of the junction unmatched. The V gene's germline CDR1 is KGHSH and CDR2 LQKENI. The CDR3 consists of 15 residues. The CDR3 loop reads CASSQETGGTYEQYF. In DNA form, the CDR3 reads TGTGCCAGCTCACAGGAGACAGGGGGAACCTACGAGCAGTACTTC. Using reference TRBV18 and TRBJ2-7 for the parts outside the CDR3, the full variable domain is NAGVMQNPRHLVRRRGQEARLRCSPMKGHSHVYWYRQLPEEGLKFMVYLQKENIIDESGMPKERFSAEFPKEGPSILRIQQVVRGDSAAYFCASSQETGGTYEQYFGPGTRLTVT.

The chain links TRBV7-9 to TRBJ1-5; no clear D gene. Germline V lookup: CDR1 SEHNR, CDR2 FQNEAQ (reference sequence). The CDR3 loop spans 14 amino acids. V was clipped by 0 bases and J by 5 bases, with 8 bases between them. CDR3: CASSLATSYQPQHF. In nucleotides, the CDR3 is TGTGCCAGCAGCTTAGCGACTTCTTATCAGCCCCAGCATTTT.

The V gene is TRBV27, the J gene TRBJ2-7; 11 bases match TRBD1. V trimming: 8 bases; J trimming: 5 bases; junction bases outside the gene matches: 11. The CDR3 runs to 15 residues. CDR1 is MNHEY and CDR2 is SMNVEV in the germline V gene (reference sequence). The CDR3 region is CASRIGTGGVDEQYF. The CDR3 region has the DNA TGTGCCAGCCGCATTGGGACAGGGGGGGTGGACGAGCAGTACTTC.

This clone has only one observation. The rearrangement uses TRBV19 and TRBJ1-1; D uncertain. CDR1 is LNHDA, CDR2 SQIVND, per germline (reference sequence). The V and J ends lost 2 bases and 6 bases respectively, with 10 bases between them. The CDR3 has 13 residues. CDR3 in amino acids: CASSIWAEPEAFF. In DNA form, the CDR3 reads TGTGCCAGTAGTATATGGGCAGAACCTGAAGCTTTCTTT. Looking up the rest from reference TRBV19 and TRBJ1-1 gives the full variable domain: DGGITQSPKYLFRKEGQNVTLSCEQNLNHDAMYWYRQDPGQGLRLIYYSQIVNDFQKGDIAEGYSVSREKKESFPLTVTSAQKNPTAFYLCASSIWAEPEAFFGQGTRLTVV.

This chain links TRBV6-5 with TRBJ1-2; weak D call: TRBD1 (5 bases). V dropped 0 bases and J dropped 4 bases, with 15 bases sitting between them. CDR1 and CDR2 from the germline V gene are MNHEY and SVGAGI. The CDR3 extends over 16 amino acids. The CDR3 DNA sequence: TGTGCCAGCAGTTACTCTACCCAGGGACTCCTCTATGGCTACACCTTC. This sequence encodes CASSYSTQGLLYGYTF.

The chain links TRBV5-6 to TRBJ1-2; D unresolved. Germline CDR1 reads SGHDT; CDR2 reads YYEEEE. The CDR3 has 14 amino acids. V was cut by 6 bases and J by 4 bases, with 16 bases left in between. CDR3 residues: CASTIERRSYGYTF. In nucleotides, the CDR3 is TGTGCCAGCACCATAGAGCGGCGATCCTATGGCTACACCTTC.

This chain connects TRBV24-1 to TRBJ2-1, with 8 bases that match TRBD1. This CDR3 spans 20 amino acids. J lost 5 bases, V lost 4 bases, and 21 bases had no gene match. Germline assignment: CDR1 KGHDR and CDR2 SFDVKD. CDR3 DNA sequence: TGTGCCACCAGTGAGCCTGGACAGGGCGGGTACGCGGGAATGGACAATGAGCAGTTCTTC. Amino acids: CATSEPGQGGYAGMDNEQFF.

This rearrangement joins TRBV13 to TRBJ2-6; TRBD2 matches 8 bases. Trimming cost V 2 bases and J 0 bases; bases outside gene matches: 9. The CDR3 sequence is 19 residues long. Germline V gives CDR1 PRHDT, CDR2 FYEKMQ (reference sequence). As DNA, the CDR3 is TGTGCCAGCAGCTTATTACTAGCGGAGTTTGCCTCTGGGGCCAACGTCCTGACTTTC. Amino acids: CASSLLLAEFASGANVLTF.

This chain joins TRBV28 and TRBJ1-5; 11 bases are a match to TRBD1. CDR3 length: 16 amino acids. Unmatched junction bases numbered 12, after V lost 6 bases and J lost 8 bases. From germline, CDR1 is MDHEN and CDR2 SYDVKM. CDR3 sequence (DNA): TGTGCCAGCAGAAACACGGGACAGGGGGTTGGGAAGCCCCAGCATTTT. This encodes CASRNTGQGVGKPQHF. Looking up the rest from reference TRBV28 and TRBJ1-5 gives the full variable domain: DVKVTQSSRYLVKRTGEKVFLECVQDMDHENMFWYRQDPGLGLRLIYFSYDVKMKEKGDIPEGYSVSREKKERFSLILESASTNQTSMYLCASRNTGQGVGKPQHFGDGTRLSIL.

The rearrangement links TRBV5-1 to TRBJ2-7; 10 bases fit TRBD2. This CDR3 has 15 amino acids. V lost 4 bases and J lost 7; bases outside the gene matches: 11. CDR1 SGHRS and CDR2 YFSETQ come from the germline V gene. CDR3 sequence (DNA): TGCGCCAGCAGCGCGGGGGGACTAGCGATTGGAGAGCAGTACTTC. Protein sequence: CASSAGGLAIGEQYF.

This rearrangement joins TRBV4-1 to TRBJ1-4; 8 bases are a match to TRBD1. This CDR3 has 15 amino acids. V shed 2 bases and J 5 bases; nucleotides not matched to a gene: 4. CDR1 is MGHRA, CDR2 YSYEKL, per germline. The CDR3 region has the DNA TGCGCCAGCAGCCAACCGGACAGGGACAATGAAAAACTGTTTTTT. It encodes CASSQPDRDNEKLFF.

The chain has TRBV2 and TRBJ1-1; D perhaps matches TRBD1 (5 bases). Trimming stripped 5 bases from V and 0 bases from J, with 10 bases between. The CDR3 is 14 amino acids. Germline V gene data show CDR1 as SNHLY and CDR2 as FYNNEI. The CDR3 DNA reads TGTGCCAGCAGTTTTACAGGAGTGAACACTGAAGCTTTCTTT. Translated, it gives CASSFTGVNTEAFF.

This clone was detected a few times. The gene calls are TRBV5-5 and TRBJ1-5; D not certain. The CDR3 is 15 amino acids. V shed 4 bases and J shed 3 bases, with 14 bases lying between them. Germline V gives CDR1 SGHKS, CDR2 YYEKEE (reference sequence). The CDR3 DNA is TGTGCCAGCAGCCGGGAAGCAAGGAACAATCAGCCCCAGCATTTT. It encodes CASSREARNNQPQHF. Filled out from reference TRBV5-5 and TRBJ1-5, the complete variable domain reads DAGVTQSPTHLIKTRGQQVTLRCSPISGHKSVSWYQQVLGQGPQFIFQYYEKEERGRGNFPDRFSARQFPNYSSELNVNALLLGDSALYLCASSREARNNQPQHFGDGTRLSIL.

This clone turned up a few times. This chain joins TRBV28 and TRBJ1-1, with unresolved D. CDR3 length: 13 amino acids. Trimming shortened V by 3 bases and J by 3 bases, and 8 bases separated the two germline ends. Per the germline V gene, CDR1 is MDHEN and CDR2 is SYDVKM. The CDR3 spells CASSLRGDTEAFF. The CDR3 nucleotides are TGTGCCAGCAGTTTGCGGGGAGACACTGAAGCTTTCTTT.

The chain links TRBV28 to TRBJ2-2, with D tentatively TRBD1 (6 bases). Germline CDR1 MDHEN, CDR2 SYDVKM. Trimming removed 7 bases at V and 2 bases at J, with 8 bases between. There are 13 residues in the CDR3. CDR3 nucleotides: TGTGCCAGCATGGACAGAAACACCGGGGAGCTGTTTTTT. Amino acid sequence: CASMDRNTGELFF.

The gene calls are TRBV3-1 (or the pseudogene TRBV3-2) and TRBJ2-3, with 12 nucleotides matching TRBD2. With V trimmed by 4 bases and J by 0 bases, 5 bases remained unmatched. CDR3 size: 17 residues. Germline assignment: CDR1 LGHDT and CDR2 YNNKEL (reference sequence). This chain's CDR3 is CASSPRTSGTSTDTQYF. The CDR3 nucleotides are TGTGCCAGCAGCCCCCGGACTAGCGGGACTAGCACAGATACGCAGTATTTT.

CDR3 residues: CASSQDLAGGTFF. In DNA form, the CDR3 reads TGTGCCAGCAGCCAAGATTTAGCAGGGGGAACTTTCTTT. This chain links TRBV3-1 (or the pseudogene TRBV3-2) with TRBJ1-1; 7 nucleotides match TRBD1. In germline, CDR1 is LGHDT, CDR2 YNNKEL (reference sequence). V shed 0 bases and J 12 bases; nucleotides not matched to a gene: 7. The CDR3 loop spans 13 amino acids.

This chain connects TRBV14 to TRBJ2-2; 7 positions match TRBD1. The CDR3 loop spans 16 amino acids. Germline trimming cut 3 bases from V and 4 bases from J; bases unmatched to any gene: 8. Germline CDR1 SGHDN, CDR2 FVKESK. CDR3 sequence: CASSQLTGKGTGELFF. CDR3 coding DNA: TGTGCCAGCAGCCAGTTGACAGGGAAAGGCACCGGGGAGCTGTTTTTT.

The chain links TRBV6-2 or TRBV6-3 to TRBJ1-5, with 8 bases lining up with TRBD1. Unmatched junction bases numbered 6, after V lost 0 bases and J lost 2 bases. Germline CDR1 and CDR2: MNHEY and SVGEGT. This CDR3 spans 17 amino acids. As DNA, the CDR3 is TGTGCCAGCAGTTACTCGGACAGGGCGTTACGCAATCAGCCCCAGCATTTT. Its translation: CASSYSDRALRNQPQHF.

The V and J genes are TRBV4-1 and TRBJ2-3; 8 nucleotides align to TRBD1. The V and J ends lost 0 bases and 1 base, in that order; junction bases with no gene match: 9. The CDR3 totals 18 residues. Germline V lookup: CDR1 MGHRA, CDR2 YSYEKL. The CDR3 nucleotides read TGCGCCAGCAGCCAAGATAAGGAACCGGGACAGGGCACAGATACGCAGTATTTT. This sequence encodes CASSQDKEPGQGTDTQYF.

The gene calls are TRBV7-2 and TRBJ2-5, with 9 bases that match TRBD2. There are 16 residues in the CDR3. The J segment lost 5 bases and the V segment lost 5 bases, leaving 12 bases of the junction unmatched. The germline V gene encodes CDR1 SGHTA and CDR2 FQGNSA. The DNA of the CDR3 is TGTGCCAGCAGCCAAGCCCCGCGGGGGGGCGGTGAGACCCAGTACTTC. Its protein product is CASSQAPRGGGETQYF.

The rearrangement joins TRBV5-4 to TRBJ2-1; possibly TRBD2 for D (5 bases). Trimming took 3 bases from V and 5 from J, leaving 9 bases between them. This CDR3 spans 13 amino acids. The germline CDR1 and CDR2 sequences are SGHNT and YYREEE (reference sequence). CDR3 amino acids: CASSWSSNNEQFF. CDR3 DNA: TGTGCCAGCAGCTGGTCTAGCAACAATGAGCAGTTCTTC.

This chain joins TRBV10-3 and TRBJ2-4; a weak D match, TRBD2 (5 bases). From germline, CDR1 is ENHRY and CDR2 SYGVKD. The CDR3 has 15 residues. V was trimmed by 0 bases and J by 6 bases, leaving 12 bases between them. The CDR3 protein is CAISESGEGINIQYF. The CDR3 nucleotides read TGTGCCATCAGTGAGTCGGGAGAGGGAATAAACATTCAGTACTTC.

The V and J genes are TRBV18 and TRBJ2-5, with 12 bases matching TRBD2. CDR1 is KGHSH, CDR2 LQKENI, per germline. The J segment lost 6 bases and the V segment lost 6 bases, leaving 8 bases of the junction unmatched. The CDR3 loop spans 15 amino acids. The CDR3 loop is CASSRLAGGRKTQYF. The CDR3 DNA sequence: TGTGCCAGCTCGCGTCTAGCGGGGGGGCGAAAGACCCAGTACTTC.

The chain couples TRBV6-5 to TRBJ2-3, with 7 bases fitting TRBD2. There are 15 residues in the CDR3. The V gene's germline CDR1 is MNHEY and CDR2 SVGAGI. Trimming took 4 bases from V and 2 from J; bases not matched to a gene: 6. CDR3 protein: CASSSAGTTTDTQYF. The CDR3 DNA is TGTGCCAGCAGTTCGGCCGGGACTACCACAGATACGCAGTATTTT.

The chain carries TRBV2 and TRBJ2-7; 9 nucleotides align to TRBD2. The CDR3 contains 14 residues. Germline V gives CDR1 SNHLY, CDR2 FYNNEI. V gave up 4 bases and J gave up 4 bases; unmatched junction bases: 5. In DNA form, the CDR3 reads TGTGCCAGCAGTGTAGCGGGAGAGGAATACGAGCAGTACTTC. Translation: CASSVAGEEYEQYF.

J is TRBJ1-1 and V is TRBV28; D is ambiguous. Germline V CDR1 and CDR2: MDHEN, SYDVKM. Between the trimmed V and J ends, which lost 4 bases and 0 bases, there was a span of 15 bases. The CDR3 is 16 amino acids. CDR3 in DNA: TGTGCCAGCAGTTCCCATGGAGGGATAATGAACACTGAAGCTTTCTTT. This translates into CASSSHGGIMNTEAFF.

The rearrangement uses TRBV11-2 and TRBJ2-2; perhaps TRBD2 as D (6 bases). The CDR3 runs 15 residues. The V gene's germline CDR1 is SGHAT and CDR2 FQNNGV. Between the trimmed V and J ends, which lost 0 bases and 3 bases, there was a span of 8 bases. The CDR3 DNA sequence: TGTGCCAGCAGCTTAGATAGGGACTACACCGGGGAGCTGTTTTTT. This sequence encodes CASSLDRDYTGELFF.

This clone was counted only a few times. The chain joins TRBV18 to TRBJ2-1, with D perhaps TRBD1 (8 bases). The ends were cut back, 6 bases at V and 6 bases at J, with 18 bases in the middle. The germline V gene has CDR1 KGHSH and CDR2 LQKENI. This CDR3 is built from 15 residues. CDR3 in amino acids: CASSQESGTGNEQFF. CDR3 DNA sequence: TGTGCCAGCTCTCAGGAGAGCGGGACAGGCAATGAGCAGTTCTTC.

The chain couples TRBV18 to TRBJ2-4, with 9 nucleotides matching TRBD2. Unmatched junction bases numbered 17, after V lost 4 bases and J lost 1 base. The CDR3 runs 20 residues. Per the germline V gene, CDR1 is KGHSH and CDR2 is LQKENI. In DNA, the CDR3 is TGTGCCAGCTCACAGTATACGGCGGGAGGGCCTCTTCCGGCCAAAAACATTCAGTACTTC. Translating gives CASSQYTAGGPLPAKNIQYF.

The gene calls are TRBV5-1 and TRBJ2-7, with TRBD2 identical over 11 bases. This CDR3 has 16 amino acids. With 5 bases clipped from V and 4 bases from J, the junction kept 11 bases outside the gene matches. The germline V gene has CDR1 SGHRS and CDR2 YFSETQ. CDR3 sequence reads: CASSYLAGGVTYEQYF. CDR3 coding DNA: TGCGCCAGCAGTTACTTAGCGGGAGGGGTGACGTACGAGCAGTACTTC.

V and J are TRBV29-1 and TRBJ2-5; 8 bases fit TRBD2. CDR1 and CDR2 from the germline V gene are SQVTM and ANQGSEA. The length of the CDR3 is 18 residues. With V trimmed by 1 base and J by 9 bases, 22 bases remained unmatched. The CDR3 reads CSVEATAGGGRHRRAQYF. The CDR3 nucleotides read TGCAGCGTTGAAGCTACTGCGGGGGGAGGGAGGCACCGGAGGGCCCAGTACTTC.